This is a list of T cell receptor beta chains from one sample in a study of vaccination effects on CD4 cells after COVID-19. Libraries were prepared by immunoSEQ multiplex PCR; TCRdb keeps only in-frame clonotypes and omits some of them. The data contain fewer than 35,000 clones, 75% to 90% of them singletons. What these receptors recognize is not known. This sample comprised CD4+ T cells from PBMCs cultured with SARS-CoV-2 spike peptides, obtained after COVID-19 vaccination. These receptors all come from a human donor who received a COVID-19 vaccine. Some clones in this sample may be carry-over from other donors' samples. The CDR3 runs from the conserved cysteine through the conserved F or W. The D gene is left open where the match is weak. Some rows mark clone size as missing; the rest say once, few, many or name a class of expanded clone.

size,J,D,V,CDR3,DNA
few,TRBJ1-1,.,TRBV5-1,CASKRLWDTEAFF,TGCGCCAGCAAGAGGTTGTGGGACACTGAAGCTTTCTTT
.,TRBJ2-2,TRBD1,TRBV9,CASSPRSDRGTGELFF,TGTGCCAGCAGCCCCCGTTCGGACAGGGGCACCGGGGAGCTGTTTTTT
few,TRBJ2-1,.,TRBV30,CAWSNSQADEQFF,TGTGCCTGGAGCAACTCACAAGCCGACGAGCAGTTCTTC
.,TRBJ2-3,.,TRBV12-3/TRBV12-4,CAAGVRMDTQYF,TGTGCCGCCGGCGTTCGGATGGATACGCAGTATTTT
.,TRBJ1-3,.,TRBV2,CASSEQGRGNTIYF,TGTGCCAGCAGTGAACAGGGGAGGGGAAACACCATATATTTT
.,TRBJ2-3,TRBD2,TRBV5-4,CASSTSGDDTQYF,TGTGCCAGCTCCACTAGCGGGGATGATACGCAGTATTTT
.,TRBJ2-2,TRBD2,TRBV5-4,CASSFGGGADGELFF,TGTGCCAGCAGCTTCGGCGGGGGGGCTGACGGGGAGCTGTTTTTT
once,TRBJ2-2,TRBD1,TRBV5-1,CASSPDRVTGELFF,TGCGCCAGCAGCCCTGACAGGGTTACCGGGGAGCTGTTTTTT
.,TRBJ2-2,.,TRBV18,CASSPSWDTGELFF,TGTGCCAGCTCACCAAGTTGGGACACCGGGGAGCTGTTTTTT
.,TRBJ2-2,TRBD1,TRBV6-5,CASSPTGENTGELFF,TGTGCCAGCAGCCCGACAGGGGAGAACACCGGGGAGCTGTTTTTT